Described below is a single T cell receptor (beta chain) sequence and its context. Here immunoSEQ multiplex PCR was the method, and the copy in TCRdb shows in-frame clones only, minus some. Found here are fewer than 50,000 clones, about 83% of them singletons; the top ten hold over 6.5%. These data originate in a study of T cell responses to AZD1222 COVID-19 vaccine. CDR1 and CDR2 from the germline V gene are SQVTM and ANQGSEA. The V gene lost 2 bases and the J gene lost 7 bases, with 15 bases spanning the gap. This CDR3 has 13 amino acids. This clonotype originated in an adult in good health. J is TRBJ2-7 and V is TRBV29-1; perhaps D is TRBD1 or TRBD2 (5 bases each). The material sequenced was peripheral blood, taken on day 0 of AZD1222 vaccination. CDR3 protein: CSVERQTTREQYF. The CDR3 nucleotides are TGCAGCGTTGAACGACAGACTACGAGGGAGCAGTACTTC.